This TCR beta chain was observed in a study of human thymus T cells. Notes on the study in general: Thymic and blood repertoires appeared to display a bias in their usage of V and J genes.

The table came from immunoSEQ multiplex PCR; TCRdb's copy has only in-frame clones and leaves some out. The sample lists about 46,000 clones; approximately 95% were seen once. Germline V gene lookup returns CDR1 SGHDT and CDR2 YYEEEE. Trimming cost V 0 bases and J 7 bases, with 23 bases left between them. This CDR3 contains 18 residues. Only four of the eight donors provided a roughly 0.5-1 mL blood sample. Comment on this clone: The antigen remains unidentified.

V usage is TRBV5-6 and J usage is TRBJ2-1; weak D call: TRBD1 (6 bases). Sequenced input: blood. The TCR originated in a girl younger than two with a congenital heart defect but otherwise immunologically healthy. The CDR3 nucleotides are TGTGCCAGCAGCTTGGCGGTTCGACAGGATACCCTTTCAAATGAGCAGTTCTTC. It specifies CASSLAVRQDTLSNEQFF.